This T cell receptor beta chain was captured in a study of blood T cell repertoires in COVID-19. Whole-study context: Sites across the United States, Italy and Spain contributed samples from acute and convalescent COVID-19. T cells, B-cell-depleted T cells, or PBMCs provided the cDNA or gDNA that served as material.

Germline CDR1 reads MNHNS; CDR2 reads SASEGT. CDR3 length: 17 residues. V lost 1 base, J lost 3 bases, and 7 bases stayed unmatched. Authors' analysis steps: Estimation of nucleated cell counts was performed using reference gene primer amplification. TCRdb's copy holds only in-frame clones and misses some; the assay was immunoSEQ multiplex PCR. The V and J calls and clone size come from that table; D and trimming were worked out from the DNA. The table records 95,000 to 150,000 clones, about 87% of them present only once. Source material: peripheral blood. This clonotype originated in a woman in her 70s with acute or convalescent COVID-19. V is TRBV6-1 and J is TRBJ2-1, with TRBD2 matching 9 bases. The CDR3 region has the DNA TGTGCCAGCAGTGAAGTAATAGCGGGAGCTTTCTACAATGAGCAGTTCTTC. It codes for CASSEVIAGAFYNEQFF.